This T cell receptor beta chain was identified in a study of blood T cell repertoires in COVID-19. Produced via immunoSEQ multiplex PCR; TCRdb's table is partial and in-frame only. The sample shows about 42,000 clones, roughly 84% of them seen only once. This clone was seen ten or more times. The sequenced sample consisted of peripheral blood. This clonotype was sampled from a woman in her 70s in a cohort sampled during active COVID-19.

The CDR3 DNA sequence: TGTGCCAGCAGCATCGGGACAGCGAATTCACCCCTCCACTTT. As protein: CASSIGTANSPLHF. V gene TRBV13 combines with J gene TRBJ1-6, with 7 bases aligning to TRBD1. V dropped 5 bases and J dropped 7; count of bases not matched to a gene: 5. Germline CDR1 is PRHDT and CDR2 is FYEKMQ (reference sequence). The CDR3 totals 14 residues.